This T cell receptor beta chain is drawn from a study of T cells in Graves' hyperthyroidism and ophthalmopathy. Template material for amplifying TCR beta CDR3 regions consisted of RNA transcripts. First-round RT-PCR of the TCR CDR3 relied on the HTBI primer set. TCRdb processed the multiplex PCR reads anew with MiXCR; each CDR3 protein has one entry. The sample includes about 400,000 distinct CDR3 sequences, around 14% of them seen just once. This clonotype came up a few times. Losses at the gene ends were 6 bases for V and 6 bases for J; bases not matched to a gene: 8. Germline V gene data show CDR1 as MNHNS and CDR2 as SASEGT. The CDR3 contains 15 residues. Stability of Graves' hyperthyroidism was defined as absent ophthalmopathy progression within 18 months. The hyperthyroidism was newly diagnosed and had lasted under 2 months; the patients were aged 18 to 65. A patient was excluded if there was uncontrolled infection, other autoimmune disease, pregnancy or lactation.

The sequenced sample was blood. This chain joins TRBV6-1 and TRBJ2-2; TRBD1 aligns across 9 bases. The TCR comes from a woman under 30 with Graves' hyperthyroidism. The CDR3 nucleotides read TGTGCCAGCAGGAGACAGGGGGTGGGGCCCGGGGAGCTGTTTTTT. It translates to CASRRQGVGPGELFF.